The clone carrying this T cell receptor beta chain was seen only a few times. The antigen remains unidentified. Germline is not matched at one junction end, which may reflect a read error. The germline V gene has CDR1 DFQATT and CDR2 SNEGSKA (reference sequence). This CDR3 region has 14 residues. From RNA, the CDR3 regions of TCR beta chains were amplified and sequenced. HTBI-primed RT-PCR formed the first round, and a multiplex PCR formed the second. TCRdb fed the multiplex PCR reads into MiXCR, producing one record per CDR3 protein. The data hold around 670,000 distinct CDR3 sequences, with 40% observed a single time. The sample belongs to a study of Graves' ophthalmopathy and Graves' hyperthyroidism. Across the whole study: Before any treatment was given, at initial diagnosis, peripheral blood was collected. Whole-study findings and limits: For predicting ophthalmopathy progression, the model had roughly 70% sensitivity and 72% to 75% specificity. Most thyroid clonotypes expanded beyond 0.001 frequency were also found in blood. A roughly 80% specificity and 85% to 90% sensitivity were achieved by a 13-signature model that separated ophthalmopathy from stable hyperthyroidism.

The receptor was derived from an adult man with Graves' ophthalmopathy. This chain uses TRBV20-1 with TRBJ1-5, with D possibly TRBD1 on 6 matching bases. What was sequenced was peripheral blood. For the CDR3, the DNA is TGCAGTGCAAGAGGACAGCAGATAACCCAGTCCCAGCATTTT. This encodes CSARGQQITQSQHF.